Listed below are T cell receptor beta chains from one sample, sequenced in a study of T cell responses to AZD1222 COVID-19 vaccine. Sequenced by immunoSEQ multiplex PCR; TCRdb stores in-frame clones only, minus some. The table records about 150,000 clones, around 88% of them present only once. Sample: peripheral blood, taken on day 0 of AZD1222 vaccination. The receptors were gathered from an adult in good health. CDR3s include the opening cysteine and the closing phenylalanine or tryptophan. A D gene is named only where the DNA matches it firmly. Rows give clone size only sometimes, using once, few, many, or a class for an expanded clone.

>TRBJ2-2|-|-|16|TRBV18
CASSPGYPRNTGELFF
TGTGCCAGCTCACCTGGTTACCCACGGAACACCGGGGAGCTGTTTTTT
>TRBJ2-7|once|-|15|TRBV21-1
CARTQSEYLTYEQYF
TGTGCCCGGACTCAGTCGGAATATTTAACCTACGAGCAGTACTTC
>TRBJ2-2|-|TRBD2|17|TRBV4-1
CASSHNSGGAEGGELFF
TGCGCCAGCAGCCACAACAGCGGGGGGGCTGAGGGCGGGGAGCTGTTTTTT
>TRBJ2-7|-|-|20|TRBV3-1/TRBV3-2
CASSQDGEEDVGERRYEQYF
TGTGCCAGCAGCCAAGACGGGGAGGAAGACGTCGGTGAACGGCGTTACGAGCAGTACTTC
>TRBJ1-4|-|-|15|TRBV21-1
CASSKVGRGNEKLFF
-
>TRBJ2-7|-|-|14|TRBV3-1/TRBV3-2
CASSLGVGPTEQYF
TGTGCCAGCAGCCTTGGGGTCGGGCCTACCGAGCAGTACTTC
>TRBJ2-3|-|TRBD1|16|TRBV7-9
CASSNDRGGIADTQYF
TGTGCCAGCAGCAATGACAGGGGAGGTATCGCAGATACGCAGTATTTT
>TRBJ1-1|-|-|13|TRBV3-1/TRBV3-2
CASSQARNTEAFF
TGTGCCAGCAGCCAAGCCAGGAACACTGAAGCTTTCTTT
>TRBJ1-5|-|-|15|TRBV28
CASSPVRQLNQPQHF
TGTGCCAGCAGTCCCGTCCGGCAGTTAAATCAGCCCCAGCATTTT
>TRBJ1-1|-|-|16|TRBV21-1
CASSTSGTGENTEAFF
TGTGCCAGCAGCACATCCGGGACAGGGGAGAACACTGAAGCTTTCTTT
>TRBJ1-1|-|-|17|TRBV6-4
CTSSDGQSKGEEDEAFF
TGTACCAGCAGTGACGGACAAAGTAAGGGGGAGGAGGATGAAGCTTTCTTT
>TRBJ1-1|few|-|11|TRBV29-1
CSVYRDPRAFF
TGCAGCGTTTACCGGGACCCGAGGGCTTTCTTT
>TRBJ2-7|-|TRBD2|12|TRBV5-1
CASRGGDYEQYF
TGCGCCAGCCGGGGGGGAGACTACGAGCAGTACTTC
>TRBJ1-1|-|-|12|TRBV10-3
CAITRGGTEAFF
TGTGCCATCACGCGTGGTGGCACTGAAGCTTTCTTT
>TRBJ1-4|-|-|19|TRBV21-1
CASSSNAQTPGQEGEKLFF
TGTGCCAGCAGCTCTAATGCTCAAACTCCGGGACAGGAGGGGGAAAAACTGTTTTTT
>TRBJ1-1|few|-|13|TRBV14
CASSRWGRTEAFF
TGTGCCAGCAGCCGTTGGGGACGGACTGAAGCTTTCTTT
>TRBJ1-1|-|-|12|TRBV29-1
CSVSGRFTEAFF
TGCAGCGTTTCAGGGAGATTCACTGAAGCTTTCTTT
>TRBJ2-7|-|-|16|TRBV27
CASTYSGGRLKNEQYF
TGTGCCAGCACTTATAGTGGGGGGCGTCTTAAGAACGAGCAGTACTTC
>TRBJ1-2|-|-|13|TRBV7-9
CASKKVEGDGYTF
TGTGCCAGCAAAAAAGTTGAGGGGGACGGCTACACCTTC
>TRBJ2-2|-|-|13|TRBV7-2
CASSPRRAGELFF
TGTGCCAGCAGCCCGCGACGCGCCGGGGAGCTGTTTTTT
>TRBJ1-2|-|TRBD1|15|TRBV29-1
CSVGGQGALTMPYTF
TGCAGCGTTGGGGGACAGGGGGCCCTAACTATGCCCTACACCTTC
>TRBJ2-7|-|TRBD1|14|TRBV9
CASSSTGGTYEQYF
TGTGCCAGCAGCTCGACAGGGGGGACCTACGAGCAGTACTTC
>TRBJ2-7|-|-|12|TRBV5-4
CASSRDANEQYF
TGTGCCAGCAGCAGGGACGCCAACGAGCAGTACTTC
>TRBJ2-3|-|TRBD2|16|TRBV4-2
CASSQRTSGGLDTQYF
TGTGCCAGCAGCCAGAGGACTAGCGGGGGGCTAGATACGCAGTATTTT
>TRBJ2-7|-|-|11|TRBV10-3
CAIRTSYEQYF
TGTGCCATCAGGACTAGTTACGAGCAGTACTTC
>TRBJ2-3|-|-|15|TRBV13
CASSLKAGHTDTQYF
TGTGCCAGCAGCTTAAAGGCGGGACACACAGATACGCAGTATTTT
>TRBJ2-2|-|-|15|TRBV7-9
CASSPRTHDTGELFF
TGTGCCAGCAGCCCTCGGACACATGACACCGGGGAGCTGTTTTTT
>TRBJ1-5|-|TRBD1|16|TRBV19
CASRLRDSYSNQPQHF
TGTGCCAGTAGGCTCCGGGACAGTTATAGCAATCAGCCCCAGCATTTT
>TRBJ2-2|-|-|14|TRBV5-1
CASRTGSNTGELFF
TGCGCCAGCAGGACAGGTTCGAACACCGGGGAGCTGTTTTTT
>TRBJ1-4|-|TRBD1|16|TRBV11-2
CASSPRGDRPNEKLFF
TGTGCCAGCAGCCCCCGGGGGGACAGACCTAATGAAAAACTGTTTTTT
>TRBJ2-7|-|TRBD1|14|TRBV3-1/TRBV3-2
CASSRWDRGYEQYF
TGTGCCAGCAGCCGCTGGGACAGGGGCTACGAGCAGTACTTC
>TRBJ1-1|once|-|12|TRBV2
CASTDSHTEAFF
TGTGCCAGCACGGACAGCCACACTGAAGCTTTCTTT
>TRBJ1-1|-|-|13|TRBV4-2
CASSLAGEPEAFF
TGTGCCAGCAGCCTTGCCGGGGAACCTGAAGCTTTCTTT
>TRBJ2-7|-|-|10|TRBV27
CASSLQGGGF
TGTGCCAGCAGCCTACAGGGGGGGGGCTTC
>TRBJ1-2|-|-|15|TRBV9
CASSVGGGTNYGYTF
TGTGCCAGCAGCGTGGGGGGCGGCACTAACTATGGCTACACCTTC
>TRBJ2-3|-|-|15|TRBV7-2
CASSPQGTFTDTQYF
TGTGCCAGCAGCCCTCAAGGGACTTTCACAGATACGCAGTATTTT
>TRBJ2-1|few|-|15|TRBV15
CATSSPNPGSNEQFF
TGTGCCACCAGCAGCCCTAATCCGGGCAGTAATGAGCAGTTCTTC
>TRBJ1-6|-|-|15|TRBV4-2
CASSQPDQGNSPLHF
TGTGCCAGCAGCCAACCCGACCAGGGGAATTCACCCCTCCACTTT
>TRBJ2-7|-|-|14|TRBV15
CATSMTGPPYEQYF
TGTGCCACCAGCATGACCGGGCCCCCCTACGAGCAGTACTTC
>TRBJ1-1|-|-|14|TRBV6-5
CASIRTALHTEAFF
TGTGCCAGCATCCGGACAGCCCTCCACACTGAAGCTTTCTTT
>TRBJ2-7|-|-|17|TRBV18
CASSTSPSEIVSYEQYF
TGTGCCAGCTCAACTTCGCCTAGCGAGATCGTTTCCTACGAGCAGTACTTC
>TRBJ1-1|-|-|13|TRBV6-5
CASRGQKNTEAFF
TGTGCCAGCAGAGGACAGAAGAACACTGAAGCTTTCTTT
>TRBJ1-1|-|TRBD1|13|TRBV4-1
CASSPTGGVGAFF
TGCGCCAGCAGCCCTACAGGGGGCGTTGGGGCTTTCTTT
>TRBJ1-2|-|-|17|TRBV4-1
CASSAYPLGGLDYGYTF
TGCGCCAGCAGCGCCTACCCCCTCGGGGGGCTCGACTATGGCTACACCTTC
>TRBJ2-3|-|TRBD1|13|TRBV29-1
CSVLGQGTDTQYF
TGCAGCGTCCTAGGACAGGGCACAGATACGCAGTATTTT
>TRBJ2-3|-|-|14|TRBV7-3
CASRSTGYTDTQYF
TGTGCCAGCAGGTCCACAGGATACACAGATACGCAGTATTTT
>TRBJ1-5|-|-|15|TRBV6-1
CASREGGVSNQPQHF
TGTGCCAGCAGGGAAGGGGGGGTGAGCAATCAGCCCCAGCATTTT
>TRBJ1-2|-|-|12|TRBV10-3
CAISDGVDGYTF
TGTGCCATCAGTGACGGGGTGGATGGCTACACCTTC
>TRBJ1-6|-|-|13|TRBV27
CASSRGPISPLHF
TGTGCCAGCAGCCGGGGGCCAATTTCACCCCTCCACTTT
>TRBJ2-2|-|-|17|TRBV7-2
CASSLAATGPFTGELFF
TGTGCCAGCAGCTTAGCGGCTACGGGGCCTTTCACCGGGGAGCTGTTTTTT
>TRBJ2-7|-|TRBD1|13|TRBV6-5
CASRNRGRYEQYF
TGTGCCAGCAGAAACAGGGGGCGGTACGAGCAGTACTTC
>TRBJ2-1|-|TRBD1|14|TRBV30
CAWNRGQGGGEQFF
TGTGCCTGGAACCGGGGACAGGGAGGTGGTGAGCAGTTCTTC
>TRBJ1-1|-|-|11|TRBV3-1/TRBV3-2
CASSQGGEAFF
TGTGCCAGCAGCCAAGGGGGTGAAGCTTTCTTT
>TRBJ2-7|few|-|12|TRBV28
CASSSPFLEQYF
TGTGCCAGCAGTTCGCCCTTTCTCGAGCAGTACTTC
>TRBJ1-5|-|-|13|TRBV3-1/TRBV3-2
CASSQMVDQPQHF
TGTGCCAGCAGCCAAATGGTTGATCAGCCCCAGCATTTT
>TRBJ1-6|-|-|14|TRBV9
CASSVGLDNSPLHF
TGTGCCAGCAGCGTAGGGCTGGATAATTCACCCCTCCACTTT
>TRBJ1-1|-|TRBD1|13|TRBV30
CAWSATGGTEAFF
TGTGCCTGGAGCGCGACAGGGGGGACTGAAGCTTTCTTT
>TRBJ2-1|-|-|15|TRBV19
CASSHGGQSYNEQFF
TGTGCCAGTAGTCACGGGGGTCAATCCTACAATGAGCAGTTCTTC
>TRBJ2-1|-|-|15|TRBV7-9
CASSLAGTLSNEQFF
TGTGCCAGCAGCTTAGCAGGGACCTTGTCCAATGAGCAGTTCTTC